The subject of this entry is one T cell receptor (beta chain). The antigen is not known. V lost 3 bases, J lost 0 bases, and 8 bases lay in between. The CDR3 extends over 13 amino acids. Germline CDR1 is GTSNPN and CDR2 is SVGIG (reference sequence). Here immunoSEQ multiplex PCR was the method, and the copy in TCRdb shows in-frame clones only, minus some. The table shows 45,000 to 50,000 clones, with roughly 78% occurring only once. The sort gate was single viable CD3+CD4+CD8-CD45RO+ cells for memory CD4+ T cells. The data originate from a study of memory CD4+ T cells and cytomegalovirus serostatus. Turning to the study itself: This sample comes from healthy Belgian adults, eight or nine CMV seropositive, under 25 seronegative.

General study findings and limits: CD4+ memory repertoires contained about two fifths of the 164 reported CMV TCRbeta sequences.

This TCR was recovered from an adult in good health and CMV-seronegative. The J gene is TRBJ1-1, the V gene TRBV30; D uncertain. Sequenced sample: memory CD4+ T cells from blood. The CDR3: CAWRGRMNTEAFF. CDR3 nucleotide sequence: TGTGCCTGGAGAGGACGTATGAACACTGAAGCTTTCTTT.